This T cell receptor beta chain is from a study of blood T cell repertoires in COVID-19. As for the study in general: The cDNA or gDNA used as material had been derived from T cells, B-cell-depleted T cells, or PBMCs.

Per the germline V gene, CDR1 is MGHRA and CDR2 is YSYEKL. The ends lost 5 bases at V and 1 base at J; junction bases unmatched: 6. This CDR3 has 15 residues. Original handling: Counts of nucleated cells, estimated from reference gene primer amplification, were obtained. Profiled with immunoSEQ multiplex PCR; TCRdb holds only in-frame clones, not every one. V and J calls and clone size come straight from that table; D and trimming were deduced from the DNA. The sample consists of about 160,000 clones, around four fifths of them appearing once. V gene TRBV4-1 combines with J gene TRBJ2-5, with TRBD2 identical over 8 bases. This clonotype originated in a man between 65 and 85 years old with acute or convalescent COVID-19. The sequenced material came from peripheral blood. As DNA, the CDR3 is TGCGCCAGCAGCTGGGCTAGCGGGTTCCAAGAGACCCAGTACTTC. Amino acids: CASSWASGFQETQYF.